The 14 T cell receptor beta chains below all came from one sample that was sequenced in a study of somatic mutations in cytotoxic T cells in rheumatoid arthritis (dated by TCRdb to the late 2010s). The library was produced with the immunoSEQ multiplex PCR assay. This immuneACCESS table, as held by TCRdb, lists in-frame sequences with V and J called but not all clones. Of the missing ones, under half trace to an unresolved V gene in checked studies; the others have no known cause. The sample has over 650 clones on record, 65% to 85% of them singletons. Of the sample, 50% falls within the top ten clones. The sample comprised CD8+ T cells sorted from blood. These receptors all come from an adult with rheumatoid arthritis.

This clone is a singleton in its sample. The chain uses TRBV4-3 and TRBJ1-5; 7 nucleotides align to TRBD1. The CDR3 extends over 16 amino acids. Per the germline V gene, CDR1 is LGHNA and CDR2 is YSLEER. The trim removed 4 bases at V and 0 bases at J, leaving 6 bases unmatched. CDR3 bases: TGCGCCAGCAGCCTCCGACAGGGTGTTAGCAATCAGCCCCAGCATTTT. This gives the protein CASSLRQGVSNQPQHF.

This rearrangement joins TRBV30 to TRBJ2-7; 9 nucleotides agree with TRBD1. The CDR3 is 15 amino acids. The V gene end was trimmed by 1 base and the J gene end by 7 bases; junction bases not matched to a gene: 11. Germline V gives CDR1 GTSNPN, CDR2 SVGIG (reference sequence). This CDR3 reads CAWSAPDRGGWEQYF. As DNA, the CDR3 is TGTGCCTGGAGTGCGCCGGACAGGGGAGGGTGGGAGCAGTACTTC. Drawing the rest from reference TRBV30 and TRBJ2-7, the complete variable domain is SQTIHQWPATLVQPVGSPLSLECTVEGTSNPNLYWYRQAAGRGLQLLFYSVGIGQISSEVPQNLSASRPQDRQFILSSKKLLLSDSGFYLCAWSAPDRGGWEQYFGPGTRLTVT.

CDR3 residues: CASSSGGVQYF. CDR3 nucleotides: TGTGCCAGCAGCTCTGGGGGGGTTCAGTACTTC. The chain recombines TRBV5-4 with TRBJ2-4; 7 positions agree with TRBD2. Trimming took 3 bases from V and 11 from J; bases not matched to a gene: 2. The CDR3 is made up of 11 amino acids. Germline-derived CDR1 and CDR2 are SGHNT and YYREEE (reference sequence).

V gene TRBV7-6 combines with J gene TRBJ2-1; weak D call: TRBD2 (5 bases). The CDR3 is 13 residues long. Trimming left V 4 bases short and J 3 bases short, with 7 bases between. Germline assignment: CDR1 SGHVS and CDR2 FNYEAQ. The CDR3 region is CASSSAVYNEQFF. CDR3 coding DNA: TGTGCCAGCAGCTCAGCGGTCTACAATGAGCAGTTCTTC. The complete variable domain, with remaining parts taken from reference TRBV7-6 and TRBJ2-1, reads GAGVSQSPRYKVTKRGQDVALRCDPISGHVSLYWYRQALGQGPEFLTYFNYEAQQDKSGLPNDRFSAERPEGSISTLTIQRTEQRDSAMYRCASSSAVYNEQFFGPGTRLTVL.

The rearrangement joins TRBV7-9 to TRBJ2-3, with D perhaps matching TRBD2 (6 bases). The CDR3 spans 16 residues. Trimming stripped 1 base from V and 1 base from J, with 12 bases between. The germline gives CDR1 SEHNR, CDR2 FQNEAQ (reference sequence). CDR3 sequence: CASSLVGGVGTDTQYF. For the CDR3, the DNA is TGTGCCAGCAGCTTAGTCGGCGGGGTAGGCACAGATACGCAGTATTTT.

CDR3 residues: CASSPTDTGGQNDEQYF. Here the CDR3 DNA reads TGCGCCAGCAGCCCAACGGATACAGGGGGCCAGAACGACGAGCAGTACTTC. The genes are TRBV4-1 and TRBJ2-7, with 9 bases matching TRBD1. CDR1 is MGHRA and CDR2 is YSYEKL in the germline V gene. Trimming cost V 4 bases and J 5 bases; bases outside gene matches: 15. This CDR3 spans 17 amino acids.

This CDR3 reads CASSPTGAGSNQPQHF. The CDR3, as DNA: TGTGCCAGTAGTCCAACAGGGGCCGGTAGCAATCAGCCCCAGCATTTT. The rearrangement links TRBV19 to TRBJ1-5, with 7 nucleotides matching TRBD1. The CDR3 spans 16 residues. V trimming: 5 bases; J trimming: 0 bases; junction bases outside the gene matches: 7. Looked up from germline, CDR1 is LNHDA and CDR2 is SQIVND (reference sequence).

This chain uses TRBV2 with TRBJ2-2, with TRBD2 identical over 13 bases. The CDR3 is 15 amino acids. V shed 7 bases, J shed 5 bases, and the junction held 4 bases outside the gene matches. Germline lookup yields CDR1 SNHLY and CDR2 FYNNEI. The CDR3 sequence is CASTGTSGNTGELFF. The CDR3, as DNA: TGTGCCAGCACGGGGACTAGCGGGAATACCGGGGAGCTGTTTTTT.

This clone came up a few times. This sequence joins TRBV19 and TRBJ2-1; 7 nucleotides line up with TRBD2. The V segment lost 5 bases and the J segment 2 bases; nucleotides outside the gene matches: 3. Germline CDR1 reads LNHDA; CDR2 reads SQIVND (reference sequence). CDR3 size: 14 residues. The CDR3 sequence is CASSLRGAYNEQFF. In nucleotides, the CDR3 is TGTGCCAGTAGTCTTCGGGGGGCCTACAATGAGCAGTTCTTC.

This chain links TRBV5-1 with TRBJ2-3, with 13 bases identical to TRBD2. The V segment lost 4 bases and the J segment 5 bases; nucleotides outside the gene matches: 7. CDR1 and CDR2 (germline): SGHRS, YFSETQ. The CDR3 contains 16 residues. DNA for the CDR3: TGCGCCAGCAGCCCAGGACTAGCGGGGGTTGTAGATACGCAGTATTTT. This codes for CASSPGLAGVVDTQYF.

This clone has more than one count but fewer than ten. This chain joins TRBV27 and TRBJ1-6, with 11 bases matching TRBD1. Germline CDR1 MNHEY, CDR2 SMNVEV (reference sequence). CDR3 size: 14 residues. V was pared by 6 bases and J by 9 bases, with 4 bases of the junction left unmatched. The CDR3 sequence: CASSADRGPSPLHF. CDR3 nucleotide sequence: TGTGCCAGCAGCGCGGACAGGGGGCCTTCACCCCTCCACTTT.

The chain has TRBV9 and TRBJ1-1; D gene unclear. The CDR3 length is 13 residues. The germline CDR1 and CDR2 sequences are SGDLS and YYNGEE. Between the trimmed V and J ends, which lost 4 bases and 0 bases, there was a span of 7 bases. The DNA for the CDR3 is TGTGCCAGCAGCTTGAGTCTGAACACTGAAGCTTTCTTT. Amino acids: CASSLSLNTEAFF.

This sequence joins TRBV7-9 and TRBJ1-2, with D unresolved. Germline CDR1 reads SEHNR; CDR2 reads FQNEAQ (reference sequence). Trimming removed 5 bases from V and 2 bases from J, with 9 bases in between. The CDR3 contains 13 residues. As DNA, the CDR3 is TGTGCCAGCAGCCCGCCCGGGAACTATGGCTACACCTTC. Protein sequence: CASSPPGNYGYTF.

This rearrangement joins TRBV2 to TRBJ1-2; D unresolved. The ends were cut back, 0 bases at V and 10 bases at J, with 9 bases in the middle. Germline CDR1 SNHLY, CDR2 FYNNEI. The CDR3 is 12 amino acids. CDR3 bases: TGTGCCAGCAGTGAAGCGCCAAGGAACTACACCTTC. Translating gives CASSEAPRNYTF.